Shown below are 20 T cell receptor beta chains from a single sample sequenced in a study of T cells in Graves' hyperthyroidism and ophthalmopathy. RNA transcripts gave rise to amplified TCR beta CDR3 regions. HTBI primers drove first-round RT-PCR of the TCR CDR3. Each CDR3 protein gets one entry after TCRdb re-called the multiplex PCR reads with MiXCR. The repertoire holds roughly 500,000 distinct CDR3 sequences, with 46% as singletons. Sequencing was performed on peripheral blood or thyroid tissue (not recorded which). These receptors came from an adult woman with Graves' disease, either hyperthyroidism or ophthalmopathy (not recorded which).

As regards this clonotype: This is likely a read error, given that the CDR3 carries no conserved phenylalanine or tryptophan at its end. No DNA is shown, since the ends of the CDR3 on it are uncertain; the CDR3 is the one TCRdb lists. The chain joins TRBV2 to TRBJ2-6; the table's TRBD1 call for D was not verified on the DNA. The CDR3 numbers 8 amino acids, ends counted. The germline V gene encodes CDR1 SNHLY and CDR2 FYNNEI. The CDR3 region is CASSELVP.

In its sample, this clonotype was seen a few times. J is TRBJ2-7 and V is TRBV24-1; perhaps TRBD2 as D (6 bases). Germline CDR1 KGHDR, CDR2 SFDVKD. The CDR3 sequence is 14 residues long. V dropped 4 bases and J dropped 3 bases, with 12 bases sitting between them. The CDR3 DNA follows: TGTGCCACCAGTGACTCGGGGAGGCTCTACGAGCAGTACTTC. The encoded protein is CATSDSGRLYEQYF.

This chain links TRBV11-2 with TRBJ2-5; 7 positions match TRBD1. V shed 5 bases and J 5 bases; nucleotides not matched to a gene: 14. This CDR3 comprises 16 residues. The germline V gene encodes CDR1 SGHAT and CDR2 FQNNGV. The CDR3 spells CASSPSTQGMVETQYF. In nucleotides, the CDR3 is TGTGCCAGCAGCCCATCAACACAGGGGATGGTGGAGACCCAGTACTTC.

CDR3 in DNA: TGTGCCACGGGCCAGGGAGGCGGCCAAGAGACCCAGTACTTC. It is translated as CATGQGGGQETQYF. The V call is TRBV11-2, the J call TRBJ2-5; maybe TRBD2 (6 bases). This CDR3 is built from 14 residues. V lost 10 bases to trimming and J lost 1 base, with 16 bases between them. Germline CDR1 reads SGHAT; CDR2 reads FQNNGV.

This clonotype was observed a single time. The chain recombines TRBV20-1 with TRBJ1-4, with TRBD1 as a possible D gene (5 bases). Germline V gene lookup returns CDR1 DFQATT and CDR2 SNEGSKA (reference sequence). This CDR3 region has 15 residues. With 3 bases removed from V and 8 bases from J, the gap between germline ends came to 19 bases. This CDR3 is CSARKQAEGREKLFF. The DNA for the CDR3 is TGCAGTGCTAGGAAGCAGGCTGAGGGGCGAGAAAAACTGTTTTTT.

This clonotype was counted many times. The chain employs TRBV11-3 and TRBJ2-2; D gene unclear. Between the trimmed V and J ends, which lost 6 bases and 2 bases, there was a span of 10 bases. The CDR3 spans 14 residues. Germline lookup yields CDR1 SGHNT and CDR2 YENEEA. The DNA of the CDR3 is TGTGCCAGCAGTTTAAGACAAAACACCGGGGAGCTGTTTTTT. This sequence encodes CASSLRQNTGELFF.

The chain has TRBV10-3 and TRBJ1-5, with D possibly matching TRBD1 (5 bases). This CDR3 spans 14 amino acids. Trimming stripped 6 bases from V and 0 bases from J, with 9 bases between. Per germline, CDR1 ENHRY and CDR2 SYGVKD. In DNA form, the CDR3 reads TGTGCCATCAGCCGGGACCATAGCAATCAGCCCCAGCATTTT. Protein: CAISRDHSNQPQHF.

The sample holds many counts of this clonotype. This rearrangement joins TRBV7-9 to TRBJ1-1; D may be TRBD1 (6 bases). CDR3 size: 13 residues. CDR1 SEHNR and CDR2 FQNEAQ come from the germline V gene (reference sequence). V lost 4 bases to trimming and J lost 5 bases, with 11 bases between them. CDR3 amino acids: CASSSQGRTEAFF. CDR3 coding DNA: TGTGCCAGCAGCTCGCAGGGGAGGACTGAAGCTTTCTTT.

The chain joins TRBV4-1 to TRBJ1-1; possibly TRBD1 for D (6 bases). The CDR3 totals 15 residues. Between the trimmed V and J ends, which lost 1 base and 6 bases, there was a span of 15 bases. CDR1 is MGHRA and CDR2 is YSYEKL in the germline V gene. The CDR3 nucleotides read TGCGCCAGCAGCCAAGCGGCCGGGACACCAGCTGAAGCTTTCTTT. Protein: CASSQAAGTPAEAFF.

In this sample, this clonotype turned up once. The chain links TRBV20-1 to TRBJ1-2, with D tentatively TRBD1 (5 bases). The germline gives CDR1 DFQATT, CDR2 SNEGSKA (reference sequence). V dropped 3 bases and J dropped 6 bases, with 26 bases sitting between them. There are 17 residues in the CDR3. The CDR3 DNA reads TGCAGTGCTAGGGGCCTTGCGGACCACACCGGGGACGATGGCTACACCTTC. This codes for CSARGLADHTGDDGYTF.

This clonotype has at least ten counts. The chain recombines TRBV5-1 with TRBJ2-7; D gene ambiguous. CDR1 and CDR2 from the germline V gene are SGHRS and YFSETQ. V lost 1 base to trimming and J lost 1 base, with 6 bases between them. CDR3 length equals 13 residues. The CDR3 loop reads CASSLSTSYEQYF. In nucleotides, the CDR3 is TGCGCCAGCAGCTTGTCCACTTCCTACGAGCAGTACTTC.

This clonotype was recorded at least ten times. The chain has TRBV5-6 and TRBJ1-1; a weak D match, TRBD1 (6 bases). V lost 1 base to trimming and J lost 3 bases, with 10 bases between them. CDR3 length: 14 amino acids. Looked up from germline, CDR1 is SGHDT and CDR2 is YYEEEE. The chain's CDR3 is CASSLIQGYTEAFF. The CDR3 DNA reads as TGTGCCAGCAGCTTGATACAGGGCTACACTGAAGCTTTCTTT.

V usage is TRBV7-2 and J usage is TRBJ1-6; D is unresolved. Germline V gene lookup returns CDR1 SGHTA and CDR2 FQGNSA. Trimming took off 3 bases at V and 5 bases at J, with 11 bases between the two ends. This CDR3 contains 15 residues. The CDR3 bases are TGTGCCAGCAGCTTTTCGGGGTCGGATAATTCACCCCTCCACTTT. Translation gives CASSFSGSDNSPLHF.

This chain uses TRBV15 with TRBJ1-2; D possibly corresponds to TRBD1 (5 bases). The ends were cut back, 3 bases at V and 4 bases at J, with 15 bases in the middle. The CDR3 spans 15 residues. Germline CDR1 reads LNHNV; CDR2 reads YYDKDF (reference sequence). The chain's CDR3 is CATSSPREGLYGYTF. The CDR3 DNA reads TGTGCCACCAGCAGCCCCAGGGAGGGACTCTATGGCTACACCTTC.

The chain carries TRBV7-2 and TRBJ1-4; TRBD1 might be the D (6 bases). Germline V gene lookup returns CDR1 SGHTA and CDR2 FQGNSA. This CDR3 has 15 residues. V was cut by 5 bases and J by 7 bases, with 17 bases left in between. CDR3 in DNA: TGTGCCAGCAGCCTTGGGGGCGTCAGGGGTGAAAAACTGTTTTTT. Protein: CASSLGGVRGEKLFF.

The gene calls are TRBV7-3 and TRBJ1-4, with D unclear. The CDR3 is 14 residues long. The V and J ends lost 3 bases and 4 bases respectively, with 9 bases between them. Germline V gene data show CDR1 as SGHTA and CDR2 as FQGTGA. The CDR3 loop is CASSLGSVNEKLFF. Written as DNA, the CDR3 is TGTGCCAGCAGCTTGGGCAGCGTTAATGAAAAACTGTTTTTT.

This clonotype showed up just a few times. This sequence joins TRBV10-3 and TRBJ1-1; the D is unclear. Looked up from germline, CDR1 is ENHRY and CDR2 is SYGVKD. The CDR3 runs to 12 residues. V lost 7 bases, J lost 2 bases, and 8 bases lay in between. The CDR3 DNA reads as TGTGCCATCAAGGACGGTAACACTGAAGCTTTCTTT. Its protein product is CAIKDGNTEAFF.

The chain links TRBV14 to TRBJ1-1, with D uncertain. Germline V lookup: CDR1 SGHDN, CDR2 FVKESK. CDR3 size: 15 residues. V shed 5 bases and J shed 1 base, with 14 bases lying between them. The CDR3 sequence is CASSYGPIGNTEAFF. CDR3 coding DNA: TGTGCCAGCAGCTACGGCCCGATCGGGAACACTGAAGCTTTCTTT.

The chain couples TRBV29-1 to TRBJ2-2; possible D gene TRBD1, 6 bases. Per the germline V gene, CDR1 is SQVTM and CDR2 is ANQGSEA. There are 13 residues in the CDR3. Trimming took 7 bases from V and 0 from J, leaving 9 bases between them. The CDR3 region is CSADRPNTGELFF. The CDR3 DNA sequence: TGCAGCGCGGACAGACCGAACACCGGGGAGCTGTTTTTT.

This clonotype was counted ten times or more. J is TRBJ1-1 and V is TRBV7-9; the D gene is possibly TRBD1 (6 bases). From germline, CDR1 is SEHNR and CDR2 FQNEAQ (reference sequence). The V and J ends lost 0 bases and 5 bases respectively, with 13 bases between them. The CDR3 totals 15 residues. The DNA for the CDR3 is TGTGCCAGCAGCTTAGCCCAACAGGGAGGGACTGAAGCTTTCTTT. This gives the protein CASSLAQQGGTEAFF.